A selection of T cell receptor beta chains follows, all from one sample in a study of T cell changes during pregnancy in multiple sclerosis. TCRdb keeps only in-frame clones here, not all; method: immunoSEQ multiplex PCR. The sample lists over 50,000 clones; roughly 90% were seen once. Sequencing used peripheral blood, obtained in the first trimester of pregnancy. The receptors derive from a female donor with multiple sclerosis, enrolled in a pregnancy study. Both conserved end residues are part of each CDR3. A D gene is named only where the DNA matches it firmly. Some rows mark clone size as missing; the rest say once, few, many or name a class of expanded clone.

d_call: -
clone_size: -
j_call: TRBJ2-3
v_call: TRBV4-3
cdr3_aa: CASSQDWSGGASGTDTQYF
cdr3_nt: TGCGCCAGCAGCCAAGATTGGTCTGGAGGGGCCTCGGGCACAGATACGCAGTATTTT

d_call: -
clone_size: few
j_call: TRBJ2-3
v_call: TRBV7-9
cdr3_aa: CASSSSQGGKRDTQYF
cdr3_nt: TGTGCCAGCAGCTCCTCGCAAGGCGGGAAGAGGGATACGCAGTATTTT

d_call: TRBD2
clone_size: -
j_call: TRBJ2-3
v_call: TRBV9
cdr3_aa: CASSVSGLAGETDTQYF
cdr3_nt: TGTGCCAGCAGCGTTAGCGGACTAGCGGGAGAAACAGATACGCAGTATTTT

d_call: -
clone_size: -
j_call: TRBJ2-3
v_call: TRBV7-7
cdr3_aa: CASSFGLGDTQYF
cdr3_nt: TGTGCTAGCAGTTTCGGACTTGGCGATACGCAGTATTTT

d_call: -
clone_size: -
j_call: TRBJ2-7
v_call: TRBV28
cdr3_aa: CASNRHSSYEQYF
cdr3_nt: TGTGCCAGCAACCGACATAGCTCCTACGAGCAGTACTTC

d_call: TRBD1
clone_size: -
j_call: TRBJ1-1
v_call: TRBV7-9
cdr3_aa: CASSARTGDEAFF
cdr3_nt: TGTGCCAGCAGCGCTCGAACAGGGGATGAAGCTTTCTTT

d_call: TRBD1
clone_size: -
j_call: TRBJ1-3
v_call: TRBV14
cdr3_aa: CASSLWTGETGNTIYF
cdr3_nt: TGTGCCAGCAGCCTTTGGACAGGGGAAACTGGAAACACCATATATTTT

d_call: TRBD2
clone_size: once
j_call: TRBJ2-3
v_call: TRBV7-9
cdr3_aa: CASTVGTSGGKDTQYF
cdr3_nt: TGTGCCAGCACCGTAGGGACTAGCGGGGGCAAAGATACGCAGTATTTT

d_call: TRBD1
clone_size: -
j_call: TRBJ2-7
v_call: TRBV10-3
cdr3_aa: CAITGTGGSGEQYF
cdr3_nt: TGTGCCATCACCGGGACAGGGGGCTCTGGCGAGCAGTACTTC

d_call: -
clone_size: once
j_call: TRBJ2-2
v_call: TRBV19
cdr3_aa: CASTPGGPLGGELFF
cdr3_nt: TGTGCCAGTACCCCCGGTGGCCCCCTCGGGGGGGAGCTGTTTTTT

d_call: -
clone_size: -
j_call: TRBJ1-2
v_call: TRBV27
cdr3_aa: CASMGGRYGYTF
cdr3_nt: TGTGCCAGCATGGGGGGAAGATATGGCTACACCTTC

d_call: TRBD1
clone_size: few
j_call: TRBJ1-4
v_call: TRBV28
cdr3_aa: CASSLRTGGVKKLFF
cdr3_nt: TGTGCCAGCAGTTTAAGGACAGGGGGCGTTAAAAAACTGTTTTTT

d_call: TRBD2
clone_size: -
j_call: TRBJ2-3
v_call: TRBV13
cdr3_aa: CASSSGLAGAGDTQYF
cdr3_nt: TGTGCCAGCAGCTCGGGACTAGCGGGAGCTGGAGATACGCAGTATTTT

d_call: -
clone_size: -
j_call: TRBJ1-1
v_call: TRBV7-8
cdr3_aa: CASSTRREITEAFF
cdr3_nt: TGTGCCAGCAGCACCAGGCGGGAGATCACTGAAGCTTTCTTT

d_call: TRBD1
clone_size: -
j_call: TRBJ2-3
v_call: TRBV5-8
cdr3_aa: CASKAWQGVSDTQYF
cdr3_nt: TGTGCCAGCAAAGCATGGCAGGGGGTTTCGGATACGCAGTATTTT

d_call: -
clone_size: -
j_call: TRBJ1-3
v_call: TRBV30
cdr3_aa: CALQRGRSGNTIYF
cdr3_nt: TGTGCCCTCCAGCGGGGCCGCTCTGGAAACACCATATATTTT

d_call: -
clone_size: -
j_call: TRBJ2-1
v_call: TRBV6-5
cdr3_aa: CASSYSASSNEQFF
cdr3_nt: TGTGCCAGCAGTTACTCGGCTAGTAGTAATGAGCAGTTCTTC

d_call: -
clone_size: -
j_call: TRBJ2-5
v_call: TRBV13
cdr3_aa: CASSWQKQETQYF
cdr3_nt: TGTGCCAGCAGCTGGCAGAAACAAGAGACCCAGTACTTC

d_call: -
clone_size: -
j_call: TRBJ2-1
v_call: TRBV9
cdr3_aa: CASSVRRGLNNEQFF
cdr3_nt: TGTGCCAGCAGCGTTCGGCGGGGGCTCAACAATGAGCAGTTCTTC

d_call: -
clone_size: -
j_call: TRBJ2-6
v_call: TRBV29-1
cdr3_aa: CSVLIWGDSGANVLTF
cdr3_nt: TGCAGCGTCTTGATTTGGGGGGACTCTGGGGCCAACGTCCTGACTTTC

d_call: -
clone_size: once
j_call: TRBJ1-2
v_call: TRBV7-8
cdr3_aa: CASSSPTRKGSGTDGYTF
cdr3_nt: TGTGCCAGCAGCTCACCCACCAGAAAGGGGTCGGGGACTGATGGCTACACCTTC

d_call: TRBD2
clone_size: -
j_call: TRBJ2-2
v_call: TRBV19
cdr3_aa: CASIPVAGGPSGELFF
cdr3_nt: TGTGCCAGTATCCCAGTGGCGGGAGGGCCGTCCGGGGAGCTGTTTTTT

d_call: -
clone_size: -
j_call: TRBJ1-3
v_call: TRBV2
cdr3_aa: CASNSGMTGNTIYF
cdr3_nt: TGTGCAAGCAATTCAGGGATGACTGGAAACACCATATATTTT

d_call: TRBD2
clone_size: -
j_call: TRBJ2-7
v_call: TRBV7-3
cdr3_aa: CASSLESAGGFPYEQYF
cdr3_nt: TGTGCCAGCAGCCTGGAGTCGGCGGGAGGGTTCCCCTACGAGCAGTACTTC

d_call: TRBD1
clone_size: -
j_call: TRBJ2-7
v_call: TRBV30
cdr3_aa: CAWSILGQPFTYEQYF
cdr3_nt: TGTGCCTGGAGTATACTGGGACAGCCGTTTACCTACGAGCAGTACTTC

d_call: TRBD2
clone_size: -
j_call: TRBJ2-1
v_call: TRBV27
cdr3_aa: CASSLSRTEREGLFF
cdr3_nt: TGTGCCAGCAGTTTAAGCCGTACTGAGCGGGAGGGCCTTTTCTTC

d_call: -
clone_size: -
j_call: TRBJ2-3
v_call: TRBV29-1
cdr3_aa: CSAEGGAGRSTDTQYF
cdr3_nt: TGCAGCGCCGAGGGTGGGGCGGGACGAAGCACAGATACGCAGTATTTT

d_call: -
clone_size: -
j_call: TRBJ2-5
v_call: TRBV6-6
cdr3_aa: CASLSGRGETQYF
cdr3_nt: TGTGCCAGCCTTTCTGGGCGTGGAGAGACCCAGTACTTC

d_call: -
clone_size: -
j_call: TRBJ1-4
v_call: TRBV4-3
cdr3_aa: CASSLGLNLEKLFF
cdr3_nt: TGCGCCAGCAGCCTGGGACTGAACCTTGAAAAACTGTTTTTT

d_call: TRBD1
clone_size: -
j_call: TRBJ1-3
v_call: TRBV18
cdr3_aa: CASSPKTGSSGNTIYF
cdr3_nt: TGTGCCAGCTCACCAAAGACAGGGAGCTCTGGAAACACCATATATTTT

d_call: -
clone_size: -
j_call: TRBJ1-1
v_call: TRBV19
cdr3_aa: CASSIYAGLNTEAFF
cdr3_nt: TGTGCCAGTAGTATATACGCAGGGTTGAACACTGAAGCTTTCTTT